This section outlines one T cell receptor beta chain sequence together with its context. This sample was included in a study of cytotoxic CD8 clonotypes in ibrutinib-treated CLL. Only in-frame clones appear in the TCRdb table, and some are missing; sequencing was by immunoSEQ multiplex PCR. The data contain more than 200,000 clones, around three quarters of them seen just once; the ten biggest clones take up approximately 15%. Specimen: PBMCs, collected after 24 months of ibrutinib treatment. The clonotype originates from a human donor with chronic lymphocytic leukemia.

DNA for the CDR3: TGTGCCAGCAGCCAAGAGGTTCTAGACGAACGGTACTTC. It specifies CASSQEVLDERYF. The chain links TRBV4-2 to TRBJ2-4; no clear D gene. Per germline, CDR1 LGHNA and CDR2 YNFKEQ. Trimming took off 0 bases at V and 15 bases at J, with 15 bases between the two ends. This CDR3 is built from 13 residues.